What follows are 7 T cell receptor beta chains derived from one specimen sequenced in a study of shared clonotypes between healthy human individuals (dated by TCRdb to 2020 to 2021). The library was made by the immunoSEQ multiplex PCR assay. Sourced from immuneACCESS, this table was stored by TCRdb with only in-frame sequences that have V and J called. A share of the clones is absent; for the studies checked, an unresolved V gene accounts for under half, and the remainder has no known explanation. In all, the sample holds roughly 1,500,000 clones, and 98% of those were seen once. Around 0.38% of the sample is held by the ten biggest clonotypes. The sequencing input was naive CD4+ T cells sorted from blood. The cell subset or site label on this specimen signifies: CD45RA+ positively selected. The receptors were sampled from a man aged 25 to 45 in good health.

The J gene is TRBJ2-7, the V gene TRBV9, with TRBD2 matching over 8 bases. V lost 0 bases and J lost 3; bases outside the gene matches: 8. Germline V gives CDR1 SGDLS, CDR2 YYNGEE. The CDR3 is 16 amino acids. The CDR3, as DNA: TGTGCCAGCAGCGTAGAGAGCGGGAGAAATCTCTACGAGCAGTACTTC. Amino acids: CASSVESGRNLYEQYF.

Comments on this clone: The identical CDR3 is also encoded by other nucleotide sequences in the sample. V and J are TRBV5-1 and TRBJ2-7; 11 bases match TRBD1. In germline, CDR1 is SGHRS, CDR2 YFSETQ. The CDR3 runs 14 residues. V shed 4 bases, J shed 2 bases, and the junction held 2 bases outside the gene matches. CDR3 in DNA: TGCGCCAGCAGCCCGGGACAGGGGGCCTACGAGCAGTACTTC. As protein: CASSPGQGAYEQYF.

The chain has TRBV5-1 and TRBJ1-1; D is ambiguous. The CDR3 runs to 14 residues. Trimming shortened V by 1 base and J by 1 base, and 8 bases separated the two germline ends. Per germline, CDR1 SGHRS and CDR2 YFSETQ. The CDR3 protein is CASSLILGNTEAFF. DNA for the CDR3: TGCGCCAGCAGCTTGATTTTGGGGAACACTGAAGCTTTCTTT.

CDR3 in DNA: TGCGCCAGCAGCTTGGTACGAGGGGGGACAGATACGCAGTATTTT. Translated, it gives CASSLVRGGTDTQYF. V and J are TRBV5-1 and TRBJ2-3, with D perhaps matching TRBD1 or TRBD2 (6 bases each). CDR3 length: 15 residues. Between the trimmed V and J ends, which lost 0 bases and 3 bases, there was a span of 11 bases. Germline values: CDR1 SGHRS, CDR2 YFSETQ.

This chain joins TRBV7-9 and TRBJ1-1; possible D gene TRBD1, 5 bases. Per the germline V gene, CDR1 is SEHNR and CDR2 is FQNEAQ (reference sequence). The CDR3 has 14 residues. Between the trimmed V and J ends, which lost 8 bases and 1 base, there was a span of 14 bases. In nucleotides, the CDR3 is TGTGCCAGCCAACCCGGGACGGCGAACACTGAAGCTTTCTTT. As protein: CASQPGTANTEAFF.

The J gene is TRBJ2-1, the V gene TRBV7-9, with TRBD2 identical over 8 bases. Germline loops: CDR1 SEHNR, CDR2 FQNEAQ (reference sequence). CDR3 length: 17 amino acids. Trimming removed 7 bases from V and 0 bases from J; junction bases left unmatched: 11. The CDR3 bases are TGTGCCAGCACCCGGACCTCCGGGACTAGCTCCTACAATGAGCAGTTCTTC. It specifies CASTRTSGTSSYNEQFF.

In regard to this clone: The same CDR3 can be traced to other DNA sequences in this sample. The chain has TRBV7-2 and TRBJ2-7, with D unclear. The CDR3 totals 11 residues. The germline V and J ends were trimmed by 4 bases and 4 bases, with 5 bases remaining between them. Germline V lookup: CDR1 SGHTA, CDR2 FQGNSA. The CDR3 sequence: CASSSFYEQYF. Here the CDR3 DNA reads TGTGCCAGCAGCTCGTTTTACGAGCAGTACTTC.